This T cell receptor (beta chain) was profiled in a study of blood T cell repertoires in COVID-19. Trimming stripped 5 bases from V and 4 bases from J, with 17 bases between. The CDR3 spans 15 residues. The V gene's germline CDR1 is LNHNV and CDR2 YYDKDF (reference sequence). Sequencing was performed with immunoSEQ multiplex PCR; in TCRdb, only in-frame clones are kept and a portion is missing. The sample has hundreds of thousands of clones; 75% to 90% are singletons. The specimen was PBMCs or T cells enriched from blood (not recorded which). This TCR derives from a woman under 40 who had been exposed to COVID-19. This chain links TRBV15 with TRBJ1-1; D may be TRBD1 (6 bases). This CDR3 is CATSRVVLTGTEAFF. The CDR3 nucleotides are TGTGCCACCAGCCGGGTTGTCCTGACAGGCACTGAAGCTTTCTTT.